This T cell receptor beta chain was obtained from a study of cytomegalovirus exposure and HLA in healthy donors. Turning to this clone: What it binds is not known.

The CDR3 sequence is 16 residues long. After removal of 4 bases from V and 2 bases from J, the junction contained 3 bases not matched to a gene. The germline CDR1 and CDR2 sequences are SSHAT and FNYEAQ (reference sequence). The PCR had 60 Vbeta and 13 Jbeta primers. Produced via immunoSEQ multiplex PCR; TCRdb's table is partial and in-frame only. The sample carries 140,000 to 150,000 clones, 75% recorded once. Study-level points and caveats: A prior analysis recorded that most TCR beta V segments were productive about 90% or about 30% of the time. Sequencing probably produced one cluster of sequence variants that were highly shared. In vitro confirmation showed a few CMV-associated chains to be CMV antigen specific.

Sequenced input: PBMCs. This clonotype originated in a man aged 25-40 years in good health and CMV-seronegative. The chain recombines TRBV7-7 with TRBJ2-2, with 11 bases aligning to TRBD2. CDR3 loop: CASSWGTSGNTGELFF. In DNA, the CDR3 is TGTGCCAGCAGCTGGGGGACTAGCGGCAACACCGGGGAGCTGTTTTTT.